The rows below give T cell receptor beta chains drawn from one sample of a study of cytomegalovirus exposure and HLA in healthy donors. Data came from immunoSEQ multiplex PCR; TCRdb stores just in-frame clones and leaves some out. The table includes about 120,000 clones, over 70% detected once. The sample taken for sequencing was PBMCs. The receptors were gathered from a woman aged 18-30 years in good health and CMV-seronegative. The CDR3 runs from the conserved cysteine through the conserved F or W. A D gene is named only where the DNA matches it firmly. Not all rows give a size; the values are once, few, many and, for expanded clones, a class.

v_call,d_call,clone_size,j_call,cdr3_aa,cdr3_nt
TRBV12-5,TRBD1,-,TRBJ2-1,CASWGQRNEQFF,TGTGCTAGCTGGGGACAGAGAAATGAGCAGTTCTTC
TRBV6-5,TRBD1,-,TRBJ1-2,CASSYSGTGVGYTF,TGTGCCAGCAGTTACTCCGGGACAGGGGTAGGCTACACCTTC
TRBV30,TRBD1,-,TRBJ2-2,CAWTPRDRDTGELFF,TGTGCCTGGACTCCCCGGGACAGGGACACCGGGGAGCTGTTTTTT
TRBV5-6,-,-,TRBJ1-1,CASSFQVQGTEAFF,TGTGCCAGCAGCTTTCAGGTCCAAGGAACTGAAGCTTTCTTT
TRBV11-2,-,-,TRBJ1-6,CASTTQDGRSLHF,TGTGCCAGCACCACCCAAGATGGGAGATCCCTCCACTTT
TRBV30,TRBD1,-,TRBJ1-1,CAWSGTGGSTEAFF,TGTGCCTGGAGTGGGACAGGGGGATCGACTGAAGCTTTCTTT
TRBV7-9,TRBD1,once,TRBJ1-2,CASSSPGQLPFRGYTF,TGTGCCAGCAGCTCACCGGGACAGCTGCCCTTCCGGGGCTACACCTTC
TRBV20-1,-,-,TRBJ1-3,CSATPGNTIYF,TGCAGTGCTACTCCTGGAAACACCATATATTTT
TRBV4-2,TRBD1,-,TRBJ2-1,CASSHNTGGTEQFF,TGTGCCAGCAGCCATAATACAGGGGGCACTGAGCAGTTCTTC
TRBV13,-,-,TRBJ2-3,CASSLWGRRGDTQYF,TGTGCCAGCAGCTTATGGGGGAGGAGAGGAGATACGCAGTATTTT
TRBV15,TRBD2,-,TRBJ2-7,CATSILAGVYSYEQYF,TGTGCCACCAGCATACTAGCGGGAGTGTACTCCTACGAGCAGTACTTC